These 15 T cell receptor beta chains share one sample of origin, sequenced in a study of blood T cell repertoires in COVID-19. Using immunoSEQ multiplex PCR, the repertoire was profiled, and TCRdb retains in-frame clones only, with some absent. The sample lists some 96,000 clones, just over 85% occurring once. Source material: peripheral blood. These receptors all come from a human donor in a cohort sampled during active COVID-19.

The DNA for the CDR3 is TGTGCCAGCAGCTTAAGGGGGGGTCAGCGAAGCACAGATACGCAGTATTTT. The encoded protein is CASSLRGGQRSTDTQYF. V usage is TRBV7-8 and J usage is TRBJ2-3; the D gene is possibly TRBD2 (7 bases). V gave up 2 bases and J gave up 0 bases, with 15 bases separating them. From germline, CDR1 is SGHVS and CDR2 FQNEAQ. This CDR3 contains 17 residues.

J is TRBJ2-7 and V is TRBV19; 8 bases fit TRBD2. After removal of 3 bases from V and 4 bases from J, the junction contained 5 bases not matched to a gene. Germline lookup yields CDR1 LNHDA and CDR2 SQIVND (reference sequence). The CDR3 length is 14 residues. The CDR3 bases are TGTGCCAGTAGTATTACTAGCGGTCCTTACGAGCAGTACTTC. Translation: CASSITSGPYEQYF.

The V and J genes are TRBV7-9 and TRBJ2-1, with D perhaps matching TRBD2 (5 bases). The germline CDR1 and CDR2 sequences are SEHNR and FQNEAQ (reference sequence). Trimming took 5 bases from V and 5 from J, leaving 13 bases between them. CDR3 size: 14 residues. CDR3 protein: CASSEGSAHNEQFF. In DNA, the CDR3 is TGTGCCAGCAGCGAGGGTAGCGCCCACAATGAGCAGTTCTTC. Full variable domain (missing parts from reference TRBV7-9 and TRBJ2-1): DTGVSQNPRHKITKRGQNVTFRCDPISEHNRLYWYRQTLGQGPEFLTYFQNEAQLEKSRLLSDRFSAERPKGSFSTLEIQRTEQGDSAMYLCASSEGSAHNEQFFGPGTRLTVL.

V gene TRBV11-3 combines with J gene TRBJ1-1, with TRBD1 as a possible D gene (6 bases). Germline CDR1 is SGHNT and CDR2 is YENEEA. Trimming stripped 5 bases from V and 7 bases from J, with 14 bases between. The CDR3 totals 13 residues. The CDR3: CASSERQAGEAFF. CDR3 DNA: TGTGCCAGCAGCGAAAGACAGGCCGGTGAAGCTTTCTTT.

This chain links TRBV4-3 with TRBJ2-7; 9 positions match TRBD2. Germline values: CDR1 LGHNA, CDR2 YSLEER. J was trimmed by 5 bases and V by 1 base; bases with no gene match: 3. This CDR3 comprises 14 residues. DNA for the CDR3: TGCGCCAGCAGCCAAGGGACTAGCGATGACGAGCAGTACTTC. As protein: CASSQGTSDDEQYF.

This chain connects TRBV28 to TRBJ1-2, with a tentative D call TRBD1 (6 bases). This CDR3 spans 15 amino acids. Germline V gives CDR1 MDHEN, CDR2 SYDVKM. V dropped 6 bases and J dropped 8 bases, with 22 bases sitting between them. CDR3: CASRKITGQGLGYTF. CDR3 bases: TGTGCCAGCAGAAAGATAACAGGGCAGGGGTTGGGCTACACCTTC.

The chain uses TRBV11-2 and TRBJ1-2; D is possibly TRBD1 (6 bases). V was clipped by 2 bases and J by 6 bases, with 19 bases between them. CDR3 length equals 16 residues. Germline V gene lookup returns CDR1 SGHAT and CDR2 FQNNGV. Here the CDR3 DNA reads TGTGCCAGCAGCTTATCAGGGGCGCTTCCCCCGGATGGCTACACCTTC. Translation: CASSLSGALPPDGYTF.

The chain recombines TRBV7-2 with TRBJ2-5; 8 nucleotides line up with TRBD2. Germline V CDR1 and CDR2: SGHTA, FQGNSA. CDR3 length equals 16 residues. The junction had 9 bases not matched to a gene; V was cut back by 1 base and J by 5 bases. The CDR3: CASSLGIDGRGETQYF. The CDR3 DNA reads TGTGCCAGCAGCTTAGGGATTGACGGGAGGGGGGAGACCCAGTACTTC.

This clone was detected once. The chain links TRBV6-5 to TRBJ1-2; D unclear. Germline V lookup: CDR1 MNHEY, CDR2 SVGAGI. V lost 5 bases to trimming and J lost 3 bases, with 7 bases between them. The CDR3 is 12 amino acids. The CDR3 here is CASSQRDYGYTF. Written as DNA, the CDR3 is TGTGCCAGCAGTCAGAGGGACTATGGCTACACCTTC.

The chain has TRBV29-1 and TRBJ2-1; 7 bases match TRBD2. CDR3 length: 15 residues. CDR1 SQVTM and CDR2 ANQGSEA come from the germline V gene. The V segment lost 6 bases and the J segment 3 bases; nucleotides outside the gene matches: 11. CDR3 protein: CSVEREAALYNEQFF. The CDR3 DNA is TGCAGCGTCGAACGGGAGGCCGCCCTCTACAATGAGCAGTTCTTC.

The chain joins TRBV30 to TRBJ1-5; D unresolved. CDR1 and CDR2 from the germline V gene are GTSNPN and SVGIG (reference sequence). CDR3 length: 13 residues. With 3 bases removed from V and 5 bases from J, the gap between germline ends came to 11 bases. Written as DNA, the CDR3 is TGTGCCTGGAGAGGCGGGTTGGATCAGCCCCAGCATTTT. Translated, it gives CAWRGGLDQPQHF. The complete variable domain, with remaining parts taken from reference TRBV30 and TRBJ1-5, reads SQTIHQWPATLVQPVGSPLSLECTVEGTSNPNLYWYRQAAGRGLQLLFYSVGIGQISSEVPQNLSASRPQDRQFILSSKKLLLSDSGFYLCAWRGGLDQPQHFGDGTRLSIL.

The rearrangement uses TRBV25-1 and TRBJ2-3; D may be TRBD1 (6 bases). Trimming pared 5 bases from V and 4 bases from J, leaving 10 bases between. This CDR3 spans 13 amino acids. CDR1 and CDR2 from the germline V gene are MGHDK and SYGVNS. CDR3 nucleotide sequence: TGTGCCAGCAGTCTGACAGGCCCAGATACGCAGTATTTT. This translates into CASSLTGPDTQYF.

The gene calls are TRBV6-4 and TRBJ2-3, with D perhaps matching TRBD2 (6 bases). V was clipped by 3 bases and J by 4 bases, with 11 bases between them. This CDR3 region has 14 residues. CDR1 is MRHNA, CDR2 SNTAGT, per germline. This CDR3 reads CASSDGGTADTQYF. The CDR3 nucleotides are TGTGCCAGCAGTGATGGCGGGACCGCAGATACGCAGTATTTT.

The chain has TRBV10-2 and TRBJ1-5; no reliable D call. Germline CDR1 WSHSY, CDR2 SAAADI. The CDR3 length is 13 residues. V lost 4 bases to trimming and J lost 0 bases, with 4 bases between them. CDR3 loop: CASSANSNQPQHF. For the CDR3, the DNA is TGCGCCAGCAGTGCCAATAGCAATCAGCCCCAGCATTTT.

The V and J genes are TRBV27 and TRBJ2-1, with 12 bases fitting TRBD1. Trimming cost V 6 bases and J 7 bases; bases outside gene matches: 7. The germline gives CDR1 MNHEY, CDR2 SMNVEV (reference sequence). The CDR3 sequence is 15 residues long. DNA for the CDR3: TGTGCCAGCAGCAGCCGGGACAGGGGGCTTAATGAGCAGTTCTTC. Protein sequence: CASSSRDRGLNEQFF.